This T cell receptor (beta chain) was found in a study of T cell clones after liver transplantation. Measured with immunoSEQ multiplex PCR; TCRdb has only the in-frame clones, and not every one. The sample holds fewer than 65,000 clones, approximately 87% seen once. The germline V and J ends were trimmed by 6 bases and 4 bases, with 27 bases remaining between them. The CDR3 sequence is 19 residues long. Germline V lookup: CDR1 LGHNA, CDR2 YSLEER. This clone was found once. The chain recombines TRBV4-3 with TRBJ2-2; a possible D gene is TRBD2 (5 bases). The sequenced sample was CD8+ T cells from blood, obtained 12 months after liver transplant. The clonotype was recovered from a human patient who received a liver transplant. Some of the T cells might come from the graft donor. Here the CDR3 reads CASRPYRTNRLEVTGELFF. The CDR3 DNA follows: TGCGCCAGCAGGCCCTACCGAACAAATCGGTTGGAGGTCACCGGGGAGCTGTTTTTT.